The 26 T cell receptor beta chains listed next were all sequenced from one sample in a study of T-cell reconstitution after alpha-beta-depleted transplantation in children. As it was prepared, the TCRbeta library received unique molecular identifiers. A single record per CDR3 protein comes from TCRdb applying MiXCR to the PCR reads. The sample holds some 830,000 distinct CDR3 sequences, approximately 15% seen once. The sample consisted of PBMCs, mostly from graft donor cells, taken 360 days after TCRalphabeta/CD19-depleted stem cell transplant. These receptors came from a male patient under 18 who had a stem cell transplant for acute lymphoblastic leukemia, so the T cells may come from the graft donor.

The chain has TRBV20-1 and TRBJ2-3, with 12 bases aligning to TRBD2. Looked up from germline, CDR1 is DFQATT and CDR2 is SNEGSKA (reference sequence). The ends lost 5 bases at V and 8 bases at J; junction bases unmatched: 14. This CDR3 spans 16 amino acids. CDR3 nucleotide sequence: TGCAGTGCTCCGCCGGGACTAGCGGGTAGTAGGGCTACGCAGTATTTT. It encodes CSAPPGLAGSRATQYF.

The V gene is TRBV6-1, the J gene TRBJ2-1; a possible D gene is TRBD2 (6 bases). The CDR3 totals 16 residues. The germline V and J ends were trimmed by 7 bases and 4 bases, with 20 bases remaining between them. Germline V gene data show CDR1 as MNHNS and CDR2 as SASEGT. CDR3 sequence: CASMSLGGRVYNEQFF. The CDR3 coding sequence is TGTGCCAGCATGAGCCTCGGGGGAAGGGTGTACAATGAGCAGTTCTTC.

The chain has TRBV5-1 and TRBJ2-5; D not resolved. Between the trimmed V and J ends, which lost 0 bases and 2 bases, there was a span of 11 bases. Germline CDR1 is SGHRS and CDR2 is YFSETQ. This CDR3 spans 15 amino acids. The CDR3 DNA is TGCGCCAGCAGCTTGGCCGCCCCAAGACAAGAGACCCAGTACTTC. This encodes CASSLAAPRQETQYF. The variable domain in full, with the rest retrieved from reference TRBV5-1 and TRBJ2-5, is KAGVTQTPRYLIKTRGQQVTLSCSPISGHRSVSWYQQTPGQGLQFLFEYFSETQRNKGNFPGRFSGRQFSNSRSEMNVSTLELGDSALYLCASSLAAPRQETQYFGPGTRLLVL.

The sample holds one count of this clonotype. V is TRBV29-1 and J is TRBJ2-7; D is perhaps TRBD1 (6 bases). The germline V gene encodes CDR1 SQVTM and CDR2 ANQGSEA. This CDR3 has 14 amino acids. The V end lost 1 base, the J end lost 2 bases, and 12 bases lay between the germline ends. DNA for the CDR3: TGCAGCGTTGAAGGGGGGCTCAAAGCCTACGAGCAGTACTTC. This codes for CSVEGGLKAYEQYF.

The chain recombines TRBV27 with TRBJ2-6; D perhaps matches TRBD1 (6 bases). Germline loops: CDR1 MNHEY, CDR2 SMNVEV (reference sequence). V lost 3 bases and J 4 bases, leaving 7 bases between the germline ends. The CDR3 runs 14 residues. As DNA, the CDR3 is TGTGCCAGCAGTTTCGGACAGGGGGCCAACGTCCTGACTTTC. This sequence encodes CASSFGQGANVLTF.

The table lists this clonotype with a few counts. V is TRBV29-1 and J is TRBJ2-5, with 8 bases that match TRBD1. Germline V gene data show CDR1 as SQVTM and CDR2 as ANQGSEA. J was trimmed by 2 bases and V by 4 bases; bases with no gene match: 6. This CDR3 contains 14 residues. CDR3 sequence: CSVGRQGFQETQYF. The CDR3 DNA reads as TGCAGCGTTGGCCGACAGGGGTTTCAAGAGACCCAGTACTTC.

This clonotype appeared a few times. J is TRBJ2-1 and V is TRBV5-1, with a weak D call TRBD2 (6 bases). V lost 5 bases to trimming and J lost 0 bases, with 18 bases between them. Germline V CDR1 and CDR2: SGHRS, YFSETQ. The CDR3 loop spans 17 amino acids. CDR3 protein: CASREGLLLYSYNEQFF. CDR3 nucleotides: TGCGCCAGCAGGGAGGGACTCCTTCTTTACTCCTACAATGAGCAGTTCTTC. The entire variable domain, with the rest obtained from reference TRBV5-1 and TRBJ2-1, is as follows: KAGVTQTPRYLIKTRGQQVTLSCSPISGHRSVSWYQQTPGQGLQFLFEYFSETQRNKGNFPGRFSGRQFSNSRSEMNVSTLELGDSALYLCASREGLLLYSYNEQFFGPGTRLTVL.

V and J are TRBV11-1 and TRBJ2-1; 8 bases line up with TRBD2. The germline CDR1 and CDR2 sequences are SGHAT and FQDESV (reference sequence). J was trimmed by 8 bases and V by 3 bases; bases with no gene match: 6. This CDR3 has 14 amino acids. As DNA, the CDR3 is TGTGCCAGCAGCTTTAGCGGGATCTCCCATGAGCAGTTCTTC. This encodes CASSFSGISHEQFF.

This clonotype appeared a few times. V usage is TRBV7-9 and J usage is TRBJ2-5, with 10 bases aligning to TRBD2. V shed 5 bases and J 5 bases; nucleotides not matched to a gene: 8. CDR1 is SEHNR, CDR2 FQNEAQ, per germline (reference sequence). CDR3 length equals 15 residues. Here the CDR3 DNA reads TGTGCCAGCAGCCCGAGCACGACTAGCGGGGAGACCCAGTACTTC. Translating gives CASSPSTTSGETQYF.

The chain joins TRBV7-8 to TRBJ2-3; D call uncertain. From germline, CDR1 is SGHVS and CDR2 FQNEAQ. The CDR3 covers 14 residues. V was trimmed by 5 bases and J by 1 base, leaving 10 bases between them. CDR3 coding DNA: TGTGCCAGCAGCGAGGTAACGGGCACAGATACGCAGTATTTT. Its protein product is CASSEVTGTDTQYF.

This clonotype was counted only a few times. The chain combines TRBV24-1 with TRBJ2-7, with TRBD1 matching over 12 bases. J was trimmed by 5 bases and V by 3 bases; bases with no gene match: 10. Per the germline V gene, CDR1 is KGHDR and CDR2 is SFDVKD. This CDR3 is 17 amino acids long. CDR3 coding DNA: TGTGCCACCAGTGATCATGCCCCGGGACAGGGGGCCGACGAGCAGTACTTC. This codes for CATSDHAPGQGADEQYF.

As for this clonotype: This may be a read error: a much more frequent sequence differs by one nucleotide. This chain connects TRBV9 to TRBJ2-1, with TRBD2 matching 12 bases. This CDR3 contains 15 residues. J was trimmed by 8 bases and V by 0 bases; bases with no gene match: 3. CDR1 SGDLS and CDR2 YYNGEE come from the germline V gene. CDR3 DNA: TGTGCCAGCAGCGTAGGACTAGCGGGAGTTTATGAGCAGTTCTTC. This sequence encodes CASSVGLAGVYEQFF.

The V call is TRBV7-2, the J call TRBJ2-3; 7 nucleotides match TRBD2. The germline V gene has CDR1 SGHTA and CDR2 FQGNSA. The CDR3 loop spans 15 amino acids. Germline trimming cut 6 bases from V and 7 bases from J; bases unmatched to any gene: 13. The CDR3 DNA is TGTGCCAGCAGTCTAGCGGCTAGCGGCAGCTATACGCAGTATTTT. It yields the protein CASSLAASGSYTQYF. Full variable domain (remainder filled in from reference TRBV7-2 and TRBJ2-3): GAGVSQSPSNKVTEKGKDVELRCDPISGHTALYWYRQSLGQGLEFLIYFQGNSAPDKSGLPSDRFSAERTGGSVSTLTIQRTQQEDSAVYLCASSLAASGSYTQYFGPGTRLTVL.

This clonotype showed up many times. The rearrangement uses TRBV7-8 and TRBJ2-7; 10 bases agree with TRBD2. This CDR3 is 18 amino acids long. The trim removed 6 bases at V and 1 base at J, leaving 15 bases unmatched. The germline V gene has CDR1 SGHVS and CDR2 FQNEAQ. The CDR3 loop reads CASRRTKLSGRRSYEQYF. The CDR3 bases are TGTGCCAGCAGGAGAACCAAACTTAGCGGGAGGAGGTCCTACGAGCAGTACTTC.

This clonotype was counted a few times. The CDR3 loop reads CASSGFRGAETQYF. For the CDR3, the DNA is TGTGCCAGCAGCGGCTTCCGGGGCGCAGAGACCCAGTACTTC. The chain couples TRBV9 to TRBJ2-5, with D possibly being TRBD1 or TRBD2 (5 bases each). From germline, CDR1 is SGDLS and CDR2 YYNGEE. Trimming took 3 bases from V and 4 from J, leaving 13 bases between them. The CDR3 runs to 14 residues. Filled out from reference TRBV9 and TRBJ2-5, the complete variable domain reads DSGVTQTPKHLITATGQRVTLRCSPRSGDLSVYWYQQSLDQGLQFLIQYYNGEERAKGNILERFSAQQFPDLHSELNLSSLELGDSALYFCASSGFRGAETQYFGPGTRLLVL.

In its sample, this clonotype was seen many times. V is TRBV20-1 and J is TRBJ2-2, with D unresolved. The V gene lost 3 bases and the J gene lost 6 bases, with 20 bases spanning the gap. There are 16 residues in the CDR3. CDR1 and CDR2 (germline): DFQATT, SNEGSKA (reference sequence). The CDR3 DNA reads as TGCAGTGCTAGTCGTCGGCCAACCTTCTGGGCCGGGGAGCTGTTTTTT. Amino acids: CSASRRPTFWAGELFF.

CDR3: CAWIDGYEQYF. The CDR3 bases are TGTGCCTGGATTGATGGTTACGAGCAGTACTTC. J is TRBJ2-7 and V is TRBV30; D is uncertain. The CDR3 sequence is 11 residues long. Trimming shortened V by 4 bases and J by 4 bases, and 8 bases separated the two germline ends. CDR1 and CDR2 from the germline V gene are GTSNPN and SVGIG (reference sequence).

This clonotype was counted only a few times. The V call is TRBV29-1, the J call TRBJ1-2; tentatively, D is TRBD1 (6 bases). V lost 3 bases and J 6 bases, leaving 20 bases between the germline ends. The CDR3 has 15 residues. Germline V gives CDR1 SQVTM, CDR2 ANQGSEA. The CDR3 loop is CSVDPHRARGNGYTF. The CDR3 nucleotides are TGCAGCGTTGATCCACACAGGGCAAGGGGAAATGGCTACACCTTC. Filled out from reference TRBV29-1 and TRBJ1-2, the complete variable domain reads SAVISQKPSRDICQRGTSLTIQCQVDSQVTMMFWYRQQPGQSLTLIATANQGSEATYESGFVIDKFPISRPNLTFSTLTVSNMSPEDSSIYLCSVDPHRARGNGYTFGSGTRLTVV.

This clonotype was picked up a small number of times. The chain couples TRBV12-3 or TRBV12-4 to TRBJ1-1, with D perhaps matching TRBD1 (5 bases). This CDR3 contains 15 residues. V was pared by 8 bases and J by 5 bases, with 21 bases between. The DNA of the CDR3 is TGTGCCAGCGTCCTGGGCCAGGGTCGATCGACTGAAGCTTTCTTT. Amino acids: CASVLGQGRSTEAFF.

There are a few counts of this clonotype. The chain carries TRBV18 and TRBJ2-7; a weak D match, TRBD2 (6 bases). The V end lost 3 bases, the J end lost 6 bases, and 15 bases lay between the germline ends. The V gene's germline CDR1 is KGHSH and CDR2 LQKENI. The CDR3 loop spans 14 amino acids. Here the CDR3 reads CASSPGRLEVEQYF. CDR3 sequence (DNA): TGTGCCAGCTCACCGGGGAGACTAGAGGTCGAGCAGTACTTC.

This clonotype was recorded a few times. This sequence joins TRBV5-1 and TRBJ2-5; tentative D call: TRBD2 (6 bases). Trimming took off 2 bases at V and 5 bases at J, with 13 bases between the two ends. Germline CDR1 is SGHRS and CDR2 is YFSETQ. CDR3 length equals 14 residues. The CDR3 DNA sequence: TGCGCCAGCAGCTTTTTGGGAGGCGGGGAGACCCAGTACTTC. Its translation: CASSFLGGGETQYF.

The gene calls are TRBV7-9 and TRBJ2-1; D perhaps matches TRBD1 (5 bases). The CDR3 loop spans 15 amino acids. The germline gives CDR1 SEHNR, CDR2 FQNEAQ (reference sequence). The V end was cut by 7 bases, the J end by 4 bases, with 17 bases between. The CDR3 is CASTSLGEGYNEQFF. The CDR3 bases are TGTGCCAGCACCAGCTTAGGGGAAGGGTACAATGAGCAGTTCTTC.

The chain uses TRBV15 and TRBJ2-5, with TRBD1 as a possible D gene (6 bases). Per the germline V gene, CDR1 is LNHNV and CDR2 is YYDKDF (reference sequence). V lost 0 bases and J lost 2, with 16 bases in between. CDR3 length: 17 residues. The CDR3 loop is CATSRDVDVGAQETQYF. CDR3 in DNA: TGTGCCACCAGCAGAGATGTAGACGTGGGGGCGCAAGAGACCCAGTACTTC.

The rearrangement links TRBV29-1 to TRBJ2-7; D remains ambiguous. Looked up from germline, CDR1 is SQVTM and CDR2 is ANQGSEA. CDR3 length: 11 amino acids. Trimming removed 1 base from V and 7 bases from J, with 8 bases in between. CDR3 coding DNA: TGCAGCGTTGAAGTAATGGAAGAGCAGTACTTC. Protein sequence: CSVEVMEEQYF.

The rearrangement uses TRBV9 and TRBJ2-2; possible D gene TRBD1, 5 bases. CDR1 and CDR2 from the germline V gene are SGDLS and YYNGEE. Trimming left V 2 bases short and J 1 base short, with 12 bases between. The CDR3 is 16 residues long. CDR3 in amino acids: CASSVQRGQNTGELFF. The CDR3 bases are TGTGCCAGCAGCGTCCAAAGAGGACAGAACACCGGGGAGCTGTTTTTT.

This chain connects TRBV27 to TRBJ2-2; 10 bases align to TRBD1. The CDR3 length is 15 residues. Germline lookup yields CDR1 MNHEY and CDR2 SMNVEV (reference sequence). The junction had 6 bases not matched to a gene; V was cut back by 5 bases and J by 6 bases. As DNA, the CDR3 is TGTGCCAGCAGTCGAGACAGGGGGCTCTCCGGGGAGCTGTTTTTT. The encoded protein is CASSRDRGLSGELFF.